A single sample is the source of the 30 T cell receptor beta chains below, sequenced in a study of regulatory T cells in long-lasting Graves disease. Time point given: newly diagnosed GD, antithyroid drugs for less than 3 months. There was RNA extracted from PBMCs, and the TCR library was made from it. Through Arm-PCR of CDR3 regions and iRepertoire HTBI primers, TCR beta libraries were built. Using its own MiXCR run on the multiplex PCR reads, TCRdb lists one record per CDR3 protein. The table has hundreds of thousands of distinct CDR3 sequences, about 16% seen once. This material consisted of peripheral blood mononuclear cells (PBMCs), taken at new diagnosis, from a patient treated with antithyroid drugs. The receptors come from a female donor with Graves disease.

The rearrangement links TRBV3-1 to TRBJ2-1; D might be TRBD2 (5 bases). CDR1 and CDR2 from the germline V gene are LGHDT and YNNKEL (reference sequence). CDR3 length: 16 amino acids. The V end lost 0 bases, the J end lost 7 bases, and 16 bases lay between the germline ends. The CDR3 spells CASSQDPLAWENEQFF. The CDR3 DNA reads as TGTGCCAGCAGCCAAGATCCCCTCGCCTGGGAGAATGAGCAGTTCTTC.

This clonotype has a count of ten or more. The chain carries TRBV29-1 and TRBJ2-1, with 9 bases matching TRBD1. The germline CDR1 and CDR2 sequences are SQVTM and ANQGSEA. The CDR3 has 14 amino acids. V lost 5 bases and J lost 8; bases outside the gene matches: 10. In DNA form, the CDR3 reads TGCAGCGTTCCCCGGGACAGGGCATCGGATGAGCAGTTCTTC. Protein sequence: CSVPRDRASDEQFF.

This clonotype was seen repeatedly, ten times or more. V usage is TRBV7-3 and J usage is TRBJ2-3; the D gene is possibly TRBD1 (6 bases). Germline CDR1 is SGHTA and CDR2 is FQGTGA. The CDR3 sequence is 16 residues long. Trimming pared 5 bases from V and 1 base from J, leaving 16 bases between. DNA for the CDR3: TGTGCCAGCAGCCCCTATGGGGGCGGGCGCACAGATACGCAGTATTTT. It is translated as CASSPYGGGRTDTQYF.

This clonotype has just a few counts. The rearrangement uses TRBV7-9 and TRBJ1-4; D is ambiguous. The CDR3 is 13 amino acids. The V end was cut by 7 bases, the J end by 8 bases, with 14 bases between. The germline gives CDR1 SEHNR, CDR2 FQNEAQ (reference sequence). CDR3 amino acids: CASTESGVEKLFF. CDR3 DNA: TGTGCCAGCACCGAATCCGGGGTCGAAAAACTGTTTTTT.

Comments on this clonotype: At one of its ends the junction is not consistent with the germline gene, which may arise from a read error. V and J are TRBV5-1 and TRBJ1-1; 8 bases match TRBD1. CDR3 length: 16 residues. Germline assignment: CDR1 SGHRS and CDR2 YFSETQ. This CDR3 reads CASSFNRGAVYTEASF. Written as DNA, the CDR3 is TGCGCCAGCAGCTTCAACAGGGGGGCGGTTTACACTGAAGCTTCCTTT.

J is TRBJ1-2 and V is TRBV7-9, with no clear D. Germline CDR1 is SEHNR and CDR2 is FQNEAQ (reference sequence). With 5 bases removed from V and 3 bases from J, the gap between germline ends came to 10 bases. The CDR3 length is 13 residues. The CDR3 bases are TGTGCCAGCAGCATCGGGGAAGACTATGGCTACACCTTC. Encoded protein: CASSIGEDYGYTF.

This clonotype came up many times. This sequence joins TRBV19 and TRBJ1-4, with TRBD1 as a possible D gene (5 bases). The CDR3 runs to 15 residues. The V gene's germline CDR1 is LNHDA and CDR2 SQIVND (reference sequence). The ends were cut back, 2 bases at V and 5 bases at J, with 12 bases in the middle. The CDR3 spells CASSIRAGANEKLFF. The CDR3, as DNA: TGTGCCAGTAGTATAAGAGCCGGGGCCAATGAAAAACTGTTTTTT.

This clonotype was seen ten or more times. The gene calls are TRBV30 and TRBJ1-5; tentative D call: TRBD1 (5 bases). The V end was cut by 1 base, the J end by 4 bases, with 20 bases between. This CDR3 is 17 amino acids long. Germline V CDR1 and CDR2: GTSNPN, SVGIG (reference sequence). The CDR3 loop is CAWSGFGASGKNQPQHF. CDR3 bases: TGTGCCTGGAGTGGGTTTGGGGCTTCAGGGAAAAATCAGCCCCAGCATTTT.

This clonotype occurred once. This chain links TRBV2 with TRBJ2-7; D remains ambiguous. The CDR3 runs 13 residues. Germline lookup yields CDR1 SNHLY and CDR2 FYNNEI. V lost 7 bases and J 6 bases, leaving 16 bases between the germline ends. This chain's CDR3 is CASTPAPFGEQYF. The CDR3 DNA reads as TGTGCCAGCACTCCGGCCCCTTTTGGCGAGCAGTACTTC.

This clonotype has more than one count but fewer than ten. The gene calls are TRBV4-1 and TRBJ1-2; no firm D call. The CDR3 length is 14 residues. Germline V gene lookup returns CDR1 MGHRA and CDR2 YSYEKL. Trimming removed 0 bases from V and 0 bases from J, with 5 bases in between. For the CDR3, the DNA is TGCGCCAGCAGCCAAGACTGGACTAACTATGGCTACACCTTC. Protein product: CASSQDWTNYGYTF.

The CDR3 is CASSRGYAEAFF. The CDR3 region has the DNA TGTGCCAGTTCCAGGGGGTACGCTGAAGCTTTCTTT. This chain uses TRBV19 with TRBJ1-1; 7 nucleotides align to TRBD1. V lost 8 bases and J lost 6; bases outside the gene matches: 6. The CDR3 length is 12 residues. Germline-derived CDR1 and CDR2 are LNHDA and SQIVND (reference sequence).

This clonotype was recorded many times. The chain uses TRBV2 and TRBJ1-1, with D perhaps matching TRBD1 (6 bases). The V and J ends lost 5 bases and 0 bases respectively, with 10 bases between them. This CDR3 spans 14 amino acids. Germline-derived CDR1 and CDR2 are SNHLY and FYNNEI. The CDR3 reads CASSRTDMNTEAFF. In DNA form, the CDR3 reads TGTGCCAGCAGTAGGACAGATATGAACACTGAAGCTTTCTTT. The whole variable domain, filled in from reference TRBV2 and TRBJ1-1, reads EPEVTQTPSHQVTQMGQEVILRCVPISNHLYFYWYRQILGQKVEFLVSFYNNEISEKSEIFDDQFSVERPDGSNFTLKIRSTKLEDSAMYFCASSRTDMNTEAFFGQGTRLTVV.

This clonotype appeared many times. This chain joins TRBV12-3 or TRBV12-4 and TRBJ2-3; D is uncertain. The CDR3 runs to 13 residues. Trimming shortened V by 2 bases and J by 4 bases, and 7 bases separated the two germline ends. The CDR3 protein is CASSLQSSDTQYF. The CDR3 DNA is TGTGCCAGCAGTTTACAGAGTTCAGATACGCAGTATTTT.

At least ten counts were recorded for this clonotype. This rearrangement joins TRBV29-1 to TRBJ1-5; tentative D call: TRBD1 (5 bases). The CDR3 is made up of 13 amino acids. Per germline, CDR1 SQVTM and CDR2 ANQGSEA. The V gene lost 3 bases and the J gene lost 6 bases, with 12 bases spanning the gap. The CDR3 spells CSVELGVGQPQHF. In DNA, the CDR3 is TGCAGCGTTGAGTTAGGGGTGGGTCAGCCCCAGCATTTT.

J is TRBJ2-5 and V is TRBV12-3 or TRBV12-4; tentatively, D is TRBD2 (6 bases). This CDR3 is 15 amino acids long. The V end lost 10 bases, the J end lost 5 bases, and 23 bases lay between the germline ends. The CDR3 DNA follows: TGTGCCACCTCGAACCTGGGGCGGGATAGGGAGACCCAGTACTTC. It codes for CATSNLGRDRETQYF.

This clonotype was recorded many times. The rearrangement links TRBV10-3 to TRBJ2-3; D gene ambiguous. The germline V gene encodes CDR1 ENHRY and CDR2 SYGVKD. CDR3 length: 12 amino acids. V was trimmed by 4 bases and J by 5 bases, leaving 7 bases between them. The CDR3 nucleotides are TGTGCCATCAGTGGCACGATAGATACGCAGTATTTT. The encoded protein is CAISGTIDTQYF.

V and J are TRBV27 and TRBJ1-4, with D perhaps matching TRBD1 (6 bases). CDR1 MNHEY and CDR2 SMNVEV come from the germline V gene (reference sequence). The CDR3 loop spans 14 amino acids. Trimming took off 6 bases at V and 3 bases at J, with 11 bases between the two ends. The CDR3, as DNA: TGTGCCAGCAGGGCCAGGGGTCCTAATGAAAAACTGTTTTTT. Its translation: CASRARGPNEKLFF.

This clonotype was seen repeatedly, ten times or more. The J gene is TRBJ2-1, the V gene TRBV28; TRBD1 agrees at 7 bases. Germline CDR1 is MDHEN and CDR2 is SYDVKM. The CDR3 runs 15 residues. The V and J ends lost 6 bases and 3 bases, in that order; junction bases with no gene match: 8. The CDR3 here is CASSEGTDNYNEQFF. The CDR3 nucleotides read TGTGCCAGCAGCGAGGGGACAGATAACTACAATGAGCAGTTCTTC.

The chain uses TRBV19 and TRBJ2-5, with TRBD2 matching 12 bases. There are 15 residues in the CDR3. The trim removed 6 bases at V and 5 bases at J, leaving 7 bases unmatched. Germline V CDR1 and CDR2: LNHDA, SQIVND (reference sequence). The CDR3 loop is CASSFSSGRGETQYF. The CDR3 DNA is TGTGCCAGTAGCTTTTCTAGCGGGAGGGGTGAGACCCAGTACTTC.

With respect to this clonotype: Just one base apart from a much larger clone, this may be a read error. This CDR3 fails to terminate in the conserved phenylalanine or tryptophan, so it likely reflects a read error. CDR3 in DNA: TGTGCCAGCAGTTGGGGACACCAAGAGACCCAGTACCTC. It is translated as CASSWGHQETQYL. The J gene is TRBJ2-5, the V gene TRBV12-3 or TRBV12-4, with D possibly called TRBD1 or TRBD2 (5 bases each). V dropped 4 bases and J dropped 0 bases, with 6 bases sitting between them. The CDR3 is 13 amino acids.

This clonotype appeared many times. The chain couples TRBV30 to TRBJ1-2; perhaps TRBD1 as D (5 bases). The CDR3 consists of 14 residues. V was pared by 5 bases and J by 8 bases, with 21 bases between. CDR1 and CDR2 from the germline V gene are GTSNPN and SVGIG (reference sequence). The CDR3 DNA follows: TGTGCCTGGGGGGGACCGCGCGGTGGGATCGGCTACACCTTC. This gives the protein CAWGGPRGGIGYTF.

This clonotype came up many times. The chain is built from TRBV24-1 and TRBJ1-6, with TRBD1 as a possible D gene (5 bases). CDR3 length: 15 amino acids. Trimming pared 4 bases from V and 9 bases from J, leaving 15 bases between. The V gene's germline CDR1 is KGHDR and CDR2 SFDVKD. CDR3 loop: CATSERQGVRSPLHF. The CDR3 nucleotides are TGTGCCACCAGTGAAAGGCAGGGAGTCCGTTCACCCCTCCACTTT.

This clonotype was found many times. The V gene is TRBV20-1, the J gene TRBJ1-2; TRBD1 matches at 7 bases. V lost 0 bases and J lost 10; bases outside the gene matches: 5. Per the germline V gene, CDR1 is DFQATT and CDR2 is SNEGSKA (reference sequence). This CDR3 has 12 residues. CDR3 in amino acids: CSAREGTDLYTF. CDR3 nucleotide sequence: TGCAGTGCTAGAGAAGGGACAGACCTCTACACCTTC.

This clonotype was seen ten or more times. The J gene is TRBJ1-4, the V gene TRBV10-2; unclear D gene. CDR1 WSHSY and CDR2 SAAADI come from the germline V gene. The V and J ends lost 4 bases and 6 bases respectively, with 6 bases between them. CDR3 length: 12 amino acids. The CDR3 spells CASSAGDEKLFF. CDR3 sequence (DNA): TGCGCCAGCAGTGCCGGGGATGAAAAACTGTTTTTT.

V gene TRBV3-1 combines with J gene TRBJ1-2; D is ambiguous. Germline CDR1 LGHDT, CDR2 YNNKEL (reference sequence). Deletions cut 0 bases from V and 0 bases from J, with 14 bases between. There are 17 residues in the CDR3. DNA of the CDR3: TGTGCCAGCAGCCAAGATCCCGGCTGGGTCGCTAACTATGGCTACACCTTC. Residues: CASSQDPGWVANYGYTF.

This clonotype was seen repeatedly, ten times or more. J is TRBJ1-4 and V is TRBV15; D gene uncertain. The CDR3 spans 12 residues. Germline V gene sequence: CDR1 LNHNV, CDR2 YYDKDF (reference sequence). V lost 8 bases and J 8 bases, leaving 12 bases between the germline ends. CDR3 DNA: TGTGCCACCTCTAGCTTAGAGGAAAAACTGTTTTTT. This gives the protein CATSSLEEKLFF.

The table lists this clonotype with a few counts. The chain is built from TRBV4-1 and TRBJ2-1; D is unclear. Per the germline V gene, CDR1 is MGHRA and CDR2 is YSYEKL. The CDR3 runs to 14 residues. V dropped 3 bases and J dropped 10 bases, with 16 bases sitting between them. This chain's CDR3 is CASSQVALVGEQFF. The DNA of the CDR3 is TGCGCCAGCAGCCAGGTTGCGCTAGTCGGGGAGCAGTTCTTC.

This clonotype was picked up a small number of times. This chain uses TRBV27 with TRBJ1-1; weak D call: TRBD1 (5 bases). V lost 6 bases and J lost 12, with 17 bases in between. Germline assignment: CDR1 MNHEY and CDR2 SMNVEV (reference sequence). The CDR3 contains 12 residues. This chain's CDR3 is CASSSGWGLSFF. The CDR3 nucleotides read TGTGCCAGCAGCTCGGGCTGGGGCCTATCTTTCTTT.

At least ten counts were recorded for this clonotype. V usage is TRBV11-2 and J usage is TRBJ2-1, with 12 nucleotides matching TRBD2. V lost 5 bases and J lost 7; bases outside the gene matches: 12. Germline V gene data show CDR1 as SGHAT and CDR2 as FQNNGV. The CDR3 has 17 residues. The CDR3 spells CASSQGVTSGGRNEQFF. The CDR3 DNA is TGTGCCAGCAGCCAGGGGGTGACTAGCGGGGGACGGAATGAGCAGTTCTTC. Based on the CDR3 plus reference TRBV11-2 and TRBJ2-1, the full variable domain is EAGVAQSPRYKIIEKRQSVAFWCNPISGHATLYWYQQILGQGPKLLIQFQNNGVVDDSQLPKDRFSAERLKGVDSTLKIQPAKLEDSAVYLCASSQGVTSGGRNEQFFGPGTRLTVL.

Ten or more counts support this clonotype. This sequence joins TRBV12-3 or TRBV12-4 and TRBJ2-1; 9 bases match TRBD1. CDR3 length: 15 residues. The junction had 5 bases not matched to a gene; V was cut back by 6 bases and J by 2 bases. The CDR3 DNA follows: TGTGCCAGCAGGGGACAGGGCCTTACCTACAATGAGCAGTTCTTC. Translation gives CASRGQGLTYNEQFF.